A single sample is the source of the 29 T cell receptor beta chains below, sequenced in a study of T-cell memory formation after mild COVID-19. TCRdb itself ran the 5' RACE reads through MiXCR, one entry per CDR3 protein. The sample records some 490,000 distinct CDR3 sequences, roughly 18% being singletons. The sample taken for sequencing was PBMCs or a T cell subset sorted from them (not recorded which). The receptor set was obtained from an adult woman who had mild COVID-19 (a few samples of this study predate the infection). Cell type and time point are not known.

This clonotype was counted between two and nine times. The chain employs TRBV20-1 and TRBJ2-3; 7 bases are a match to TRBD2. This CDR3 has 15 residues. Losses at the gene ends were 6 bases for V and 3 bases for J; bases not matched to a gene: 12. Germline-derived CDR1 and CDR2 are DFQATT and SNEGSKA (reference sequence). CDR3 sequence reads: CSAPWAGEGTDTQYF. In nucleotides, the CDR3 is TGCAGTGCCCCTTGGGCGGGAGAGGGGACAGATACGCAGTATTTT.

The sample holds a few counts of this clonotype. V gene TRBV7-2 combines with J gene TRBJ2-1; TRBD2 might be the D (6 bases). CDR3 length: 15 amino acids. Germline loops: CDR1 SGHTA, CDR2 FQGNSA. Trimming took 5 bases from V and 6 from J, leaving 17 bases between them. The CDR3 bases are TGTGCCAGCAGCAAGGGACTTTCCTTATTCAATGAGCAGTTCTTC. This codes for CASSKGLSLFNEQFF.

The chain joins TRBV5-1 to TRBJ2-1; 9 bases map to TRBD2. V trimming: 4 bases; J trimming: 3 bases; junction bases outside the gene matches: 5. CDR3 length: 15 amino acids. Per germline, CDR1 SGHRS and CDR2 YFSETQ. This CDR3 reads CASSRGLARYNEQFF. DNA of the CDR3: TGCGCCAGCAGCCGCGGACTAGCGCGCTACAATGAGCAGTTCTTC. Using reference TRBV5-1 and TRBJ2-1 for the parts outside the CDR3, the full variable domain is KAGVTQTPRYLIKTRGQQVTLSCSPISGHRSVSWYQQTPGQGLQFLFEYFSETQRNKGNFPGRFSGRQFSNSRSEMNVSTLELGDSALYLCASSRGLARYNEQFFGPGTRLTVL.

This rearrangement joins TRBV7-2 to TRBJ2-7; D may be TRBD2 (7 bases). There are 14 residues in the CDR3. Germline assignment: CDR1 SGHTA and CDR2 FQGNSA. The V gene lost 5 bases and the J gene lost 6 bases, with 17 bases spanning the gap. The CDR3 DNA sequence: TGTGCCAGCAGCCCCTCGGGGGGCCCCTTCGAGCAGTACTTC. Translating gives CASSPSGGPFEQYF.

V gene TRBV20-1 combines with J gene TRBJ2-1, with 7 nucleotides matching TRBD2. The trim removed 6 bases at V and 6 bases at J, leaving 5 bases unmatched. The CDR3 runs 12 residues. Germline-derived CDR1 and CDR2 are DFQATT and SNEGSKA (reference sequence). This chain's CDR3 is CSAWTSPNEQFF. CDR3 in DNA: TGCAGTGCCTGGACTAGTCCCAATGAGCAGTTCTTC.

Ten or more counts support this clonotype. This sequence joins TRBV15 and TRBJ1-5, with D maybe TRBD1 (6 bases). CDR1 LNHNV and CDR2 YYDKDF come from the germline V gene (reference sequence). The ends were cut back, 7 bases at V and 8 bases at J, with 30 bases in the middle. The CDR3 covers 18 residues. Here the CDR3 DNA reads TGTGCCACCACTCAAGTGGGACACCTCCGTGTCGGCGACAAGCCCCAGCATTTT. Protein product: CATTQVGHLRVGDKPQHF. Combining the CDR3 with reference TRBV15 and TRBJ1-5 gives the whole variable domain DAMVIQNPRYQVTQFGKPVTLSCSQTLNHNVMYWYQQKSSQAPKLLFHYYDKDFNNEADTPDNFQSRRPNTSFCFLDIRSPGLGDTAMYLCATTQVGHLRVGDKPQHFGDGTRLSIL.

The rearrangement uses TRBV4-3 and TRBJ2-1; TRBD2 matches 10 bases. V lost 3 bases and J lost 8; bases outside the gene matches: 7. The CDR3 is 15 amino acids. CDR1 is LGHNA, CDR2 YSLEER, per germline. The CDR3 reads CASSHEPSGSDEQFF. In DNA form, the CDR3 reads TGCGCCAGCAGCCATGAACCTAGCGGGAGCGATGAGCAGTTCTTC.

This clonotype appeared a single time. The rearrangement links TRBV5-4 to TRBJ2-3; D may correspond to TRBD1 or TRBD2 (6 bases each). Germline V gene data show CDR1 as SGHNT and CDR2 as YYREEE (reference sequence). V lost 7 bases and J 1 base, leaving 13 bases between the germline ends. CDR3 size: 14 residues. The CDR3: CASVDGGRTDTQYF. The CDR3 nucleotides read TGTGCCAGCGTAGATGGGGGGCGCACAGATACGCAGTATTTT.

The rearrangement uses TRBV29-1 and TRBJ2-3, with TRBD2 as a possible D gene (6 bases). V was clipped by 4 bases and J by 0 bases, with 14 bases between them. The CDR3 is 15 amino acids. Germline CDR1 is SQVTM and CDR2 is ANQGSEA. The CDR3 spells CSVGRRGLSTDTQYF. CDR3 coding DNA: TGCAGCGTTGGTAGGAGGGGCTTAAGCACAGATACGCAGTATTTT.

This clonotype has more than one count but fewer than ten. This sequence joins TRBV12-3 or TRBV12-4 and TRBJ1-5; unclear D gene. Trimming removed 5 bases at V and 3 bases at J, with 14 bases between. The CDR3 is 15 amino acids. The CDR3 protein is CASSPGWASNQPQHF. The CDR3 DNA reads as TGTGCCAGCAGTCCGGGGTGGGCGTCCAATCAGCCCCAGCATTTT.

DNA of the CDR3: TGTGCCAGCAGCTTAAGTGGGACTAGCGGGAATGAGCAGTTCTTC. Translation gives CASSLSGTSGNEQFF. The chain combines TRBV7-3 with TRBJ2-1, with TRBD2 matching 12 bases. V was pared by 1 base and J by 7 bases, with 2 bases of the junction left unmatched. CDR1 is SGHTA, CDR2 FQGTGA, per germline. The CDR3 covers 15 residues.

This clonotype came up a few times. This chain connects TRBV4-2 to TRBJ2-7; 8 nucleotides align to TRBD1. Germline lookup yields CDR1 LGHNA and CDR2 YNFKEQ. Trimming cost V 0 bases and J 3 bases; bases outside gene matches: 13. The CDR3 length is 18 residues. The CDR3 DNA is TGTGCCAGCAGCCAAGATATTTATGTGGGGACAGGTGGCTACGAGCAGTACTTC. It specifies CASSQDIYVGTGGYEQYF.

The V call is TRBV2, the J call TRBJ2-3; TRBD2 agrees at 16 bases. CDR1 and CDR2 from the germline V gene are SNHLY and FYNNEI. The CDR3 covers 18 residues. With V trimmed by 7 bases and J by 1 base, 8 bases remained unmatched. The CDR3, as DNA: TGTGCCAGCACCCAGGGACTAGCGGGAGGGCCGGGCACAGATACGCAGTATTTT. Protein sequence: CASTQGLAGGPGTDTQYF. The full variable domain, its missing parts supplied by reference TRBV2 and TRBJ2-3, is EPEVTQTPSHQVTQMGQEVILRCVPISNHLYFYWYRQILGQKVEFLVSFYNNEISEKSEIFDDQFSVERPDGSNFTLKIRSTKLEDSAMYFCASTQGLAGGPGTDTQYFGPGTRLTVL.

This clonotype occurred a few times. This rearrangement joins TRBV29-1 to TRBJ2-2, with TRBD2 matching 7 bases. Germline V gives CDR1 SQVTM, CDR2 ANQGSEA. The CDR3 consists of 13 residues. Trimming at V came to 6 bases and at J to 4 bases, leaving 5 bases not matched to a gene. CDR3 residues: CSVGGRRTGELFF. Here the CDR3 DNA reads TGCAGCGTGGGGGGGAGGCGCACCGGGGAGCTGTTTTTT.

This clonotype showed up just a few times. This chain uses TRBV12-3 or TRBV12-4 with TRBJ2-5, with 10 bases aligning to TRBD2. V lost 5 bases to trimming and J lost 2 bases; unmatched junction nucleotides: 8. The CDR3 covers 16 residues. CDR3 DNA: TGTGCCAGCAGTAGAACTAGCGGGGTGTTACAAGAGACCCAGTACTTC. This sequence encodes CASSRTSGVLQETQYF.

This clonotype was detected many times. The chain carries TRBV7-3 and TRBJ2-1, with 8 bases fitting TRBD2. Trimming removed 5 bases from V and 2 bases from J; junction bases left unmatched: 11. CDR3 size: 17 residues. Germline V gives CDR1 SGHTA, CDR2 FQGTGA. CDR3 DNA: TGTGCCAGCAGCCCAGGAATGGGCGGGGGGCCCTACAATGAGCAGTTCTTC. Residues: CASSPGMGGGPYNEQFF.

The chain couples TRBV20-1 to TRBJ2-1, with 9 bases aligning to TRBD2. V gave up 0 bases and J gave up 9 bases; unmatched junction bases: 9. Germline V gene lookup returns CDR1 DFQATT and CDR2 SNEGSKA (reference sequence). The CDR3 spans 15 residues. The CDR3 DNA sequence: TGCAGTGCTAGAGAACTGACTAGCGGTAGTGGTGAGCAGTTCTTC. This translates into CSARELTSGSGEQFF.

This clonotype has a handful of counts. J is TRBJ2-7 and V is TRBV27, with a tentative D call TRBD1 (7 bases). Germline V gene data show CDR1 as MNHEY and CDR2 as SMNVEV (reference sequence). Trimming shortened V by 10 bases and J by 2 bases, and 18 bases separated the two germline ends. CDR3 size: 14 residues. CDR3 in DNA: TGTGCCACATTCACTGCGGGACAGCCCTACGAGCAGTACTTC. This gives the protein CATFTAGQPYEQYF.

This clonotype turned up a few times. V gene TRBV20-1 combines with J gene TRBJ1-6; D gene ambiguous. Germline CDR1 DFQATT, CDR2 SNEGSKA (reference sequence). Trimming pared 0 bases from V and 10 bases from J, leaving 7 bases between. This CDR3 spans 12 amino acids. DNA for the CDR3: TGCAGTGCTAGAGATAATCGATCACCCCTCCACTTT. Its protein product is CSARDNRSPLHF.

The chain uses TRBV11-3 and TRBJ1-2; D remains ambiguous. Trimming took 3 bases from V and 4 from J, leaving 9 bases between them. The CDR3 length is 13 residues. Germline V gene lookup returns CDR1 SGHNT and CDR2 YENEEA. CDR3 protein: CASSLGTFYGYTF. In nucleotides, the CDR3 is TGTGCCAGCAGCTTGGGCACTTTCTATGGCTACACCTTC.

There are a few counts of this clonotype. This chain links TRBV27 with TRBJ2-3; D is ambiguous. The V and J ends lost 2 bases and 0 bases respectively, with 12 bases between them. Germline V gene sequence: CDR1 MNHEY, CDR2 SMNVEV (reference sequence). CDR3 length equals 16 residues. Written as DNA, the CDR3 is TGTGCCAGCAGTTTAACAGCGTTTACTAGCACAGATACGCAGTATTTT. Its protein product is CASSLTAFTSTDTQYF.

V usage is TRBV6-5 and J usage is TRBJ2-2, with 8 nucleotides matching TRBD2. Germline values: CDR1 MNHEY, CDR2 SVGAGI. CDR3 length equals 16 residues. V lost 4 bases to trimming and J lost 4 bases; unmatched junction nucleotides: 8. CDR3 sequence (DNA): TGTGCCAGCAGTTCCCGGATAGCGGGACTCACCGGGGAGCTGTTTTTT. As protein: CASSSRIAGLTGELFF.

This clonotype has just a few counts. This sequence joins TRBV7-2 and TRBJ1-1, with D maybe TRBD1 (6 bases). The V end lost 6 bases, the J end lost 1 base, and 9 bases lay between the germline ends. The V gene's germline CDR1 is SGHTA and CDR2 FQGNSA. This CDR3 spans 13 amino acids. CDR3 amino acids: CASRGGGNTEAFF. Here the CDR3 DNA reads TGTGCCAGCAGAGGGGGGGGGAACACTGAAGCTTTCTTT.

J is TRBJ1-1 and V is TRBV24-1; D not certain. Germline values: CDR1 KGHDR, CDR2 SFDVKD. Trimming shortened V by 0 bases and J by 11 bases, and 12 bases separated the two germline ends. This CDR3 spans 13 amino acids. The CDR3 here is CATSDLGRAGAFF. CDR3 sequence (DNA): TGTGCCACCAGTGATTTGGGAAGGGCCGGGGCTTTCTTT.

This clonotype turned up a few times. This sequence joins TRBV20-1 and TRBJ1-4; D ambiguous. CDR1 and CDR2 (germline): DFQATT, SNEGSKA (reference sequence). The CDR3 loop spans 16 amino acids. The germline V and J ends were trimmed by 0 bases and 6 bases, with 17 bases remaining between them. The CDR3 sequence: CSARESLVWTDEKLFF. DNA for the CDR3: TGCAGTGCTAGAGAATCCTTGGTTTGGACGGATGAAAAACTGTTTTTT.

The chain joins TRBV3-1 to TRBJ2-7; TRBD1 matches 10 bases. Germline V CDR1 and CDR2: LGHDT, YNNKEL (reference sequence). The CDR3 length is 16 residues. V trimming: 3 bases; J trimming: 2 bases; junction bases outside the gene matches: 7. The CDR3 loop reads CASSHDRGPGAYEQYF. In nucleotides, the CDR3 is TGTGCCAGCAGCCACGACAGGGGGCCAGGGGCCTACGAGCAGTACTTC.

V and J are TRBV7-2 and TRBJ1-4, with D possibly being TRBD1 (5 bases). This CDR3 region has 13 residues. Per germline, CDR1 SGHTA and CDR2 FQGNSA. Deletions cut 5 bases from V and 13 bases from J, with 17 bases between. The CDR3 sequence is CASSPTSGRTLFF. The DNA for the CDR3 is TGTGCCAGCAGCCCCACATCGGGACGGACACTGTTTTTT. The whole variable domain, filled in from reference TRBV7-2 and TRBJ1-4, reads GAGVSQSPSNKVTEKGKDVELRCDPISGHTALYWYRQSLGQGLEFLIYFQGNSAPDKSGLPSDRFSAERTGGSVSTLTIQRTQQEDSAVYLCASSPTSGRTLFFGSGTQLSVL.

The chain employs TRBV12-3 or TRBV12-4 and TRBJ2-7; TRBD2 is a possible D gene (6 bases). The length of the CDR3 is 13 residues. Trimming removed 5 bases at V and 6 bases at J, with 14 bases between. CDR3 sequence reads: CASSVEGPTEQYF. The CDR3, as DNA: TGTGCCAGCAGTGTGGAGGGGCCCACCGAGCAGTACTTC.

The chain uses TRBV12-3 or TRBV12-4 and TRBJ1-3; D is unresolved. There are 15 residues in the CDR3. V lost 5 bases and J lost 2, with 13 bases in between. CDR3 sequence: CASSPRKRAGNTIYF. The CDR3 DNA follows: TGTGCCAGCAGTCCCCGCAAGAGGGCTGGAAACACCATATATTTT.